This TCR beta chain derives from a study of blood T cells in healthy people across ages. General study points: Estimated diversity, derived from one million T cells, was regarded as an underestimate. Per million T cells, the diversity of TCR beta decreased roughly linearly as age advanced.

Sample-barcoded 5' priming and a J-beta primer mix drove a second PCR of about 6 to 12 cycles. TCRdb passed the 5' RACE reads through MiXCR, listing each CDR3 protein once. The sample contains some 1 million distinct CDR3 sequences, roughly 45% of which appear only once. The CDR3 has 13 residues. Germline values: CDR1 KGHDR, CDR2 SFDVKD. V was trimmed by 5 bases and J by 4 bases, leaving 10 bases between them. Comment on this clonotype: Its specificity is unknown.

J is TRBJ2-5 and V is TRBV24-1; TRBD1 might be the D (5 bases). This clonotype originated in a woman aged 55-69 years in good health. The sample was blood. CDR3 in amino acids: CATSAGQGETQYF. The CDR3 coding sequence is TGTGCCACCAGTGCAGGGCAGGGAGAGACCCAGTACTTC.